This TCR beta chain was captured in a study of identical twins. The donor group consisted entirely of healthy Caucasians. MiXCR was run by TCRdb on the 5' RACE reads, yielding one entry per CDR3 protein. Of about 900,000 distinct CDR3 sequences listed, 9% to 15% are singletons. This clonotype was picked up many times. Germline CDR1 is LGHDT and CDR2 is YNNKEL (reference sequence). Trimming removed 4 bases at V and 1 base at J, with 10 bases between. This CDR3 spans 14 amino acids. The sample was also reused in another study, on yellow fever vaccine responses in identical twins. According to that study: Twins' vaccine T cell responses were reported to seem partly convergent and partly personalized.

The sequencing input was PBMCs. The sequence came from a woman under 30 in good health. The chain combines TRBV3-1 with TRBJ1-1; unclear D gene. The CDR3 spells CASSPLTKNTEAFF. The CDR3, as DNA: TGTGCCAGCAGCCCCCTCACTAAGAACACTGAAGCTTTCTTT.